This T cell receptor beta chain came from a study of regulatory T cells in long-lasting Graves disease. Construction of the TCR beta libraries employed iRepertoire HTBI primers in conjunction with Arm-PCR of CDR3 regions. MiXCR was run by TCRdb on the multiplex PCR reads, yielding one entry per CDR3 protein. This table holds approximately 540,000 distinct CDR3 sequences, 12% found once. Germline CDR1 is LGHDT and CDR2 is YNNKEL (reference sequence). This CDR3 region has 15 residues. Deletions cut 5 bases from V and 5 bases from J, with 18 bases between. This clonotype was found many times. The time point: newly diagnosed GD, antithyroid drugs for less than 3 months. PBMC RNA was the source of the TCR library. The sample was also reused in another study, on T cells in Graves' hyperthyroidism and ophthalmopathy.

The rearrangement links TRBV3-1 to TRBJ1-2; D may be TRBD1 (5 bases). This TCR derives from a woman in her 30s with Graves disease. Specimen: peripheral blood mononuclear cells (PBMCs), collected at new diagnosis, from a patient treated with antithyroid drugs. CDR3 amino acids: CASSFGTSSLYGYTF. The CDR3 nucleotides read TGTGCCAGCAGCTTTGGGACTTCTAGCCTGTATGGCTACACCTTC.